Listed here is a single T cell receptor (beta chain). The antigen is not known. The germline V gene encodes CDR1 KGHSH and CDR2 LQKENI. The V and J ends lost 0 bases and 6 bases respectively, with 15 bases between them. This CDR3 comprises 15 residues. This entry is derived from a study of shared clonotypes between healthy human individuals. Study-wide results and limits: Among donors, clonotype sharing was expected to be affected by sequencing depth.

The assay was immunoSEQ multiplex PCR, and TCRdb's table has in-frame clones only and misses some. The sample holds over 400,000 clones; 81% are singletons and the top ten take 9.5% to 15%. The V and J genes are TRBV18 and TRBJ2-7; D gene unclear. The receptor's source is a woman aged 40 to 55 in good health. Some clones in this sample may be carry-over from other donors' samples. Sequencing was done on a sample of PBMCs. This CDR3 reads CASSPPVGEGFEQYF. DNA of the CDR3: TGTGCCAGCTCACCACCGGTCGGAGAAGGCTTCGAGCAGTACTTC.